This TCR beta chain was sequenced during a study of blood T cell repertoires in COVID-19. Study-level background: COVID-19 samples from acute and convalescent phases originated in the United States, Italy and Spain. In each case, the material was cDNA or gDNA derived from T cells, B-cell-depleted T cells, or PBMCs.

From germline, CDR1 is MNHEY and CDR2 SMNVEV (reference sequence). This CDR3 spans 17 amino acids. Losses at the gene ends were 8 bases for V and 4 bases for J; bases not matched to a gene: 14. Sequencing used immunoSEQ multiplex PCR; TCRdb keeps in-frame clones, though not all of them. The sample holds 80,000 to 100,000 clones, over 75% seen once. The TCR was taken from a man aged 55 to 70 with acute or convalescent COVID-19. The V call is TRBV27, the J call TRBJ2-2; 9 nucleotides line up with TRBD2. Sequencing was done on a sample of peripheral blood. The CDR3 nucleotides are TGTGCCAGCGGCGGGGGCGGGAGGGGTGGTTTCACCGGGGAGCTGTTTTTT. Translation: CASGGGGRGGFTGELFF.